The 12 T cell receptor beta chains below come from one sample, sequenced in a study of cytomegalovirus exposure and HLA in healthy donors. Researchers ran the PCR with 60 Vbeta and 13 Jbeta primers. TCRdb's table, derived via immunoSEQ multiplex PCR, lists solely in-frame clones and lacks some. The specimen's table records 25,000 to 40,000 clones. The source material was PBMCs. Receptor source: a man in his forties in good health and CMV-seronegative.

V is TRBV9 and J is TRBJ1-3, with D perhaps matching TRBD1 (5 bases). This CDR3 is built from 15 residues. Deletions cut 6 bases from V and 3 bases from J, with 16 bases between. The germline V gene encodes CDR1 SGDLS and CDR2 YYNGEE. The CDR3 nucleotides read TGTGCCAGCAACCCTCTAGGGGCAAATGGAAACACCATATATTTT. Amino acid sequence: CASNPLGANGNTIYF. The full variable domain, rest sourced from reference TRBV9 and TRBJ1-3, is DSGVTQTPKHLITATGQRVTLRCSPRSGDLSVYWYQQSLDQGLQFLIQYYNGEERAKGNILERFSAQQFPDLHSELNLSSLELGDSALYFCASNPLGANGNTIYFGEGSWLTVV.

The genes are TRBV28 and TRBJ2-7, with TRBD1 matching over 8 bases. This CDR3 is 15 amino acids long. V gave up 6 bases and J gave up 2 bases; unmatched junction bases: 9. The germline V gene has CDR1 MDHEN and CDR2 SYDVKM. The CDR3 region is CASRLGQGFTYEQYF. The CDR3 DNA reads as TGTGCCAGCAGACTCGGACAGGGATTCACCTACGAGCAGTACTTC.

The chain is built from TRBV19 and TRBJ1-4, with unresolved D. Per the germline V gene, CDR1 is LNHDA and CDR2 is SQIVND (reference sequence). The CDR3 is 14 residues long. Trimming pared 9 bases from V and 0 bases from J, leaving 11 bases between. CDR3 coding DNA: TGTGCCAGCGCCCAGAAAGCAACTAATGAAAAACTGTTTTTT. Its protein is CASAQKATNEKLFF.

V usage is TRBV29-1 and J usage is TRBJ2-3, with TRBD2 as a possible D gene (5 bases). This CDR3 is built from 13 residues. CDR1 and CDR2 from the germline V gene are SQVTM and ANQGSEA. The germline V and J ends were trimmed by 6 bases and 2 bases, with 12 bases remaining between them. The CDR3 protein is CSVERRNTDTQYF. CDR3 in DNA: TGCAGCGTAGAGCGGAGAAACACAGATACGCAGTATTTT.

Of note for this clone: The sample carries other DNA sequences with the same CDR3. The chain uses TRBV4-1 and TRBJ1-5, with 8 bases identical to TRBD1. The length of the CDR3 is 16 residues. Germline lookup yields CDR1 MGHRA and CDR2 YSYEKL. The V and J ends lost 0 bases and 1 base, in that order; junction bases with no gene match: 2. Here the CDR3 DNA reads TGCGCCAGCAGCCAAGACAGGGGGCACAGCAATCAGCCCCAGCATTTT. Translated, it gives CASSQDRGHSNQPQHF.

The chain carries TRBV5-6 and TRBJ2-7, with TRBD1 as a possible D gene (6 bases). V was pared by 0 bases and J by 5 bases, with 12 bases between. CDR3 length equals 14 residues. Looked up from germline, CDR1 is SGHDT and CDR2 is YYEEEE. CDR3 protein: CASSLEAGVHEQYF. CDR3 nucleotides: TGTGCCAGCAGCTTGGAAGCAGGGGTACACGAGCAGTACTTC.

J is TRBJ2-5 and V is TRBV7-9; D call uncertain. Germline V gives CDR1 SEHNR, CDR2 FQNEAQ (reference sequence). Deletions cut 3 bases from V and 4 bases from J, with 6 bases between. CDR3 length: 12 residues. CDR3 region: CASSFVGETQYF. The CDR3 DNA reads TGTGCCAGCAGCTTCGTCGGAGAGACCCAGTACTTC.

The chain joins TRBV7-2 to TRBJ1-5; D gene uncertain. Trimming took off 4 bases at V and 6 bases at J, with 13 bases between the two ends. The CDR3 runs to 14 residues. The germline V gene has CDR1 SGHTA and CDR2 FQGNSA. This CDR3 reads CASSSPATGQPQHF. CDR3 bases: TGTGCCAGCAGCTCCCCGGCCACGGGTCAGCCCCAGCATTTT. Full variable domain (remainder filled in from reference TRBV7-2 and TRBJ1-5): GAGVSQSPSNKVTEKGKDVELRCDPISGHTALYWYRQSLGQGLEFLIYFQGNSAPDKSGLPSDRFSAERTGGSVSTLTIQRTQQEDSAVYLCASSSPATGQPQHFGDGTRLSIL.

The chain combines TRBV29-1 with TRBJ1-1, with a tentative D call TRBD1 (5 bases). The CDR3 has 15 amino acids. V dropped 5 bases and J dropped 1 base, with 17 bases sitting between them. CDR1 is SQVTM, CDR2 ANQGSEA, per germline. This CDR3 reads CSVRPGLTANTEAFF. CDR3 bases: TGCAGCGTTAGGCCCGGCCTGACAGCGAACACTGAAGCTTTCTTT.

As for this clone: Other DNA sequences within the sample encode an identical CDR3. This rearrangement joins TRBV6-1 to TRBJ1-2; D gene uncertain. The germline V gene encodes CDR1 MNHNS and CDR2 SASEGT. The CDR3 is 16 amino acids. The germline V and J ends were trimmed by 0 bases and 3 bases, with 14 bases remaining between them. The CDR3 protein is CASSEAGGSAHYGYTF. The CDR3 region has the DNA TGTGCCAGCAGTGAAGCGGGAGGATCAGCCCACTATGGCTACACCTTC.

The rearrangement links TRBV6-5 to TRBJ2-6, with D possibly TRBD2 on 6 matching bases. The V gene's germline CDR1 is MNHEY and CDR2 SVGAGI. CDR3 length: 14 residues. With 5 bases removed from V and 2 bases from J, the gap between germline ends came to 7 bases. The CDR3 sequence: CASSGGPGANVLTF. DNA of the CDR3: TGTGCCAGCAGTGGAGGGCCTGGGGCCAACGTCCTGACTTTC.

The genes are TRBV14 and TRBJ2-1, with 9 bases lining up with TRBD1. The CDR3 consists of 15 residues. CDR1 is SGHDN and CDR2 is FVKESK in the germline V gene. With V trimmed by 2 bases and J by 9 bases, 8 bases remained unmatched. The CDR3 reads CASSQSGTGTGEQFF. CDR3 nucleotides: TGTGCCAGCAGCCAATCCGGGACAGGGACGGGTGAGCAGTTCTTC.